Listed here are 29 T cell receptor beta chains from one sample, sequenced in a study of graft-versus-host responses after intestinal transplantation. No cognate antigen is known for these TCRs. Some clones are missing from TCRdb's copy, which holds only in-frame ones; the method was immunoSEQ multiplex PCR. Of around 97,000 clones in the sample, about nine tenths were seen once. The input for sequencing was unstimulated CD4+ T cells sorted from spleen or lymph node cells, taken before transplant. The receptors here all came from a human donor who was the organ donor for an intestinal transplant.

V usage is TRBV28 and J usage is TRBJ2-2; perhaps TRBD1 as D (5 bases). Trimming left V 1 base short and J 5 bases short, with 11 bases between. The CDR3 length is 15 residues. Germline V gene sequence: CDR1 MDHEN, CDR2 SYDVKM. CDR3 DNA sequence: TGTGCCAGCAGTTTATCCAGGGTGGGGACCGGGGAGCTGTTTTTT. Translated, it gives CASSLSRVGTGELFF.

The V call is TRBV6-6, the J call TRBJ2-3, with D tentatively TRBD2 (7 bases). The germline CDR1 and CDR2 sequences are MNHNY and SVGAGI (reference sequence). This CDR3 comprises 16 residues. V lost 0 bases to trimming and J lost 6 bases, with 16 bases between them. CDR3 amino acids: CASSYSRGGIEDTQYF. The CDR3 DNA reads TGTGCCAGCAGTTACTCGAGGGGGGGTATCGAGGATACGCAGTATTTT.

The chain carries TRBV5-6 and TRBJ1-1; a weak D match, TRBD1 (5 bases). The length of the CDR3 is 15 residues. Germline V gives CDR1 SGHDT, CDR2 YYEEEE. V shed 4 bases and J shed 6 bases, with 19 bases lying between them. The CDR3 DNA is TGTGCCAGCAGCCTTATTGATAGGGTAGGGGCTGAAGCTTTCTTT. Protein product: CASSLIDRVGAEAFF.

V and J are TRBV10-3 and TRBJ1-6, with 10 bases lining up with TRBD1. The CDR3 has 15 amino acids. With 4 bases clipped from V and 7 bases from J, the junction kept 4 bases outside the gene matches. Germline loops: CDR1 ENHRY, CDR2 SYGVKD. This CDR3 is CAISGGTGENSPLHF. The DNA for the CDR3 is TGTGCCATCAGTGGGGGGACAGGGGAGAATTCACCCCTCCACTTT.

This sequence joins TRBV7-9 and TRBJ2-1; D might be TRBD2 (6 bases). V dropped 2 bases and J dropped 0 bases, with 17 bases sitting between them. The CDR3 has 18 residues. Germline CDR1 and CDR2: SEHNR and FQNEAQ (reference sequence). Written as DNA, the CDR3 is TGTGCCAGCAGCTTACTGGGGGACTGGCGGGGCTCCTACAATGAGCAGTTCTTC. This sequence encodes CASSLLGDWRGSYNEQFF.

This chain links TRBV4-2 with TRBJ1-5, with 7 bases lining up with TRBD1. Germline CDR1 LGHNA, CDR2 YNFKEQ. The CDR3 is 17 amino acids. V lost 3 bases, J lost 3 bases, and 11 bases stayed unmatched. CDR3 nucleotides: TGTGCCAGCAGCCAGTACATTACAGGGGTGAACAATCAGCCCCAGCATTTT. Amino acids: CASSQYITGVNNQPQHF.

The gene calls are TRBV5-1 and TRBJ2-4; TRBD2 agrees at 9 bases. Germline assignment: CDR1 SGHRS and CDR2 YFSETQ. V was clipped by 4 bases and J by 5 bases; unmatched bases: 7. The CDR3 totals 15 residues. CDR3 sequence reads: CASSPRVAGENIQYF. For the CDR3, the DNA is TGCGCCAGCAGCCCGCGGGTAGCGGGGGAAAACATTCAGTACTTC.

This chain connects TRBV28 to TRBJ2-1, with a weak D call TRBD2 (7 bases). The CDR3 consists of 14 residues. Germline V gives CDR1 MDHEN, CDR2 SYDVKM. V lost 4 bases, J lost 9 bases, and 16 bases lay in between. In DNA, the CDR3 is TGTGCCAGCAGTTCACCACTGAGGGGGGGTGAGCAGTTCTTC. This translates into CASSSPLRGGEQFF.

The V call is TRBV19, the J call TRBJ1-2, with D possibly being TRBD1 (6 bases). Germline V gives CDR1 LNHDA, CDR2 SQIVND (reference sequence). The CDR3 has 14 amino acids. Trimming took 5 bases from V and 4 from J, leaving 14 bases between them. The CDR3 region is CASSLRGGGYGYTF. CDR3 DNA: TGTGCCAGTAGTCTACGAGGGGGGGGCTATGGCTACACCTTC.

J is TRBJ2-1 and V is TRBV9, with 11 bases fitting TRBD1. V was pared by 4 bases and J by 3 bases, with 12 bases of the junction left unmatched. This CDR3 is 18 amino acids long. Germline V CDR1 and CDR2: SGDLS, YYNGEE. CDR3 region: CASSRWDRGDYGYNEQFF. The CDR3 nucleotides are TGTGCCAGCAGCCGATGGGACAGGGGGGACTACGGCTACAATGAGCAGTTCTTC.

The gene calls are TRBV7-3 and TRBJ1-1, with TRBD1 as a possible D gene (5 bases). The CDR3 is 14 residues long. V lost 1 base to trimming and J lost 5 bases, with 11 bases between them. CDR1 is SGHTA and CDR2 is FQGTGA in the germline V gene. The CDR3 reads CASSLMGGNTEAFF. The CDR3 DNA reads as TGTGCCAGCAGCTTAATGGGGGGGAATACTGAAGCTTTCTTT.

This chain connects TRBV21-1 to TRBJ1-6. TRBV21-1 is noted as a pseudogene. CDR3 length equals 14 residues. DNA of the CDR3: TGTGCCAGCAGCATCGAGGTAAGTAATTCACCCCTCCACTTT. Its translation: CASSIEVSNSPLHF.

The chain recombines TRBV2 with TRBJ1-1; D is perhaps TRBD1 (6 bases). The CDR3 runs to 14 residues. Per the germline V gene, CDR1 is SNHLY and CDR2 is FYNNEI. V was cut by 3 bases and J by 6 bases, with 14 bases left in between. The CDR3 DNA reads as TGTGCCAGCAGTGACACAGGGAGAGGCGCTGAAGCTTTCTTT. Protein: CASSDTGRGAEAFF.

J is TRBJ2-5 and V is TRBV4-3, with a possible D match to TRBD1 (5 bases). CDR1 and CDR2 from the germline V gene are LGHNA and YSLEER. CDR3 size: 16 residues. V lost 5 bases, J lost 2 bases, and 18 bases lay in between. In DNA form, the CDR3 reads TGCGCCAGCAGCTCCCAGGGTCAACGCGCACAAGAGACCCAGTACTTC. Protein product: CASSSQGQRAQETQYF.

The chain combines TRBV7-3 with TRBJ2-7, with 8 bases lining up with TRBD2. The CDR3 extends over 15 amino acids. The junction had 11 bases not matched to a gene; V was cut back by 2 bases and J by 8 bases. The germline CDR1 and CDR2 sequences are SGHTA and FQGTGA. CDR3: CASSLGAGGSWKQYF. For the CDR3, the DNA is TGTGCCAGCAGCTTAGGTGCGGGGGGTTCCTGGAAGCAGTACTTC.

This clone was counted a single time. This chain connects TRBV20-1 to TRBJ2-7; D is ambiguous. The CDR3 totals 11 residues. V was trimmed by 5 bases and J by 0 bases, leaving 5 bases between them. The germline gives CDR1 DFQATT, CDR2 SNEGSKA (reference sequence). The CDR3 DNA reads as TGCAGTGCTCCCCTCTCCTACGAGCAGTACTTC. Protein sequence: CSAPLSYEQYF.

This clone has just a few counts. The chain links TRBV10-3 to TRBJ1-1, with D maybe TRBD1 (6 bases). Germline V lookup: CDR1 ENHRY, CDR2 SYGVKD. With 4 bases removed from V and 1 base from J, the gap between germline ends came to 10 bases. The length of the CDR3 is 14 residues. The CDR3: CAISVDRSNTEAFF. CDR3 in DNA: TGTGCCATCAGTGTGGACAGATCGAACACTGAAGCTTTCTTT.

V is TRBV6-1 and J is TRBJ2-7, with D perhaps matching TRBD2 (6 bases). CDR3 length equals 12 residues. Germline V gives CDR1 MNHNS, CDR2 SASEGT. Trimming stripped 6 bases from V and 3 bases from J, with 9 bases between. The CDR3 region has the DNA TGTGCCAGCAGCCGCGGGGACTACGAGCAGTACTTC. Residues: CASSRGDYEQYF.

The chain is built from TRBV7-9 and TRBJ1-1; no clear D gene. Trimming pared 5 bases from V and 1 base from J, leaving 14 bases between. Per germline, CDR1 SEHNR and CDR2 FQNEAQ (reference sequence). CDR3 length equals 15 residues. The CDR3 nucleotides are TGTGCCAGCAGCACCCCGACAAGACCGAACACTGAAGCTTTCTTT. Encoded protein: CASSTPTRPNTEAFF.

The J gene is TRBJ1-3, the V gene TRBV27; possible D gene TRBD1, 5 bases. CDR1 is MNHEY and CDR2 is SMNVEV in the germline V gene (reference sequence). Deletions cut 4 bases from V and 3 bases from J, with 10 bases between. The CDR3 runs 14 residues. The CDR3: CASSSSGIGNTIYF. The DNA of the CDR3 is TGTGCCAGCAGTTCTTCAGGGATTGGAAACACCATATATTTT.

V gene TRBV10-3 combines with J gene TRBJ1-6; 11 positions match TRBD1. The CDR3 runs to 15 residues. Unmatched junction bases numbered 4, after V lost 5 bases and J lost 7 bases. The germline CDR1 and CDR2 sequences are ENHRY and SYGVKD. The CDR3 reads CAISRTGGTNSPLHF. DNA for the CDR3: TGTGCCATCAGTAGGACAGGGGGCACAAATTCACCCCTCCACTTT.

This chain connects TRBV27 to TRBJ2-1, with TRBD2 as a possible D gene (5 bases). The CDR3 extends over 18 amino acids. Germline V gene sequence: CDR1 MNHEY, CDR2 SMNVEV (reference sequence). V was cut by 7 bases and J by 6 bases, with 28 bases left in between. CDR3 coding DNA: TGTGCCAGCATACCTATAGCCCCCCTGAGCGGTCGGCTCAATGAGCAGTTCTTC. Its protein is CASIPIAPLSGRLNEQFF.

The rearrangement joins TRBV6-6 to TRBJ1-1, with TRBD1 matching 8 bases. With V trimmed by 5 bases and J by 7 bases, 9 bases remained unmatched. This CDR3 comprises 14 residues. Germline V gene lookup returns CDR1 MNHNY and CDR2 SVGAGI (reference sequence). The CDR3 nucleotides read TGTGCCAGCAGTCTGACAGGGGTTTCGATTGAAGCTTTCTTT. Its protein is CASSLTGVSIEAFF.

The chain uses TRBV5-4 and TRBJ1-3; the D gene is possibly TRBD1 (6 bases). Germline assignment: CDR1 SGHNT and CDR2 YYREEE (reference sequence). This CDR3 region has 15 residues. V was trimmed by 4 bases and J by 1 base, leaving 12 bases between them. CDR3 nucleotides: TGTGCCAGCAGCCGACCAGGGGCTTCTGGAAACACCATATATTTT. This encodes CASSRPGASGNTIYF. Filled out from reference TRBV5-4 and TRBJ1-3, the complete variable domain reads ETGVTQSPTHLIKTRGQQVTLRCSSQSGHNTVSWYQQALGQGPQFIFQYYREEENGRGNFPPRFSGLQFPNYSSELNVNALELDDSALYLCASSRPGASGNTIYFGEGSWLTVV.

The chain combines TRBV7-9 with TRBJ1-4; 11 bases line up with TRBD1. This CDR3 spans 17 amino acids. Germline V CDR1 and CDR2: SEHNR, FQNEAQ (reference sequence). Trimming at V came to 3 bases and at J to 10 bases, leaving 13 bases not matched to a gene. The CDR3 is CASSFRTGTGGRGKLFF. The CDR3 nucleotides are TGTGCCAGCAGCTTCCGCACCGGGACAGGGGGTCGGGGAAAACTGTTTTTT.

V gene TRBV6-6 combines with J gene TRBJ2-7, with 10 bases fitting TRBD1. Per the germline V gene, CDR1 is MNHNY and CDR2 is SVGAGI (reference sequence). The CDR3 length is 15 residues. Germline trimming cut 6 bases from V and 2 bases from J; bases unmatched to any gene: 7. CDR3 sequence (DNA): TGTGCCAGCAGCCTCCGACAGGGGGCCCCCTACGAGCAGTACTTC. Translation gives CASSLRQGAPYEQYF.

The chain combines TRBV6-1 with TRBJ1-2; D is unclear. Per the germline V gene, CDR1 is MNHNS and CDR2 is SASEGT. This CDR3 region has 12 residues. V was pared by 7 bases and J by 8 bases, with 14 bases between. The CDR3 loop is CASISGARGYTF. The CDR3 bases are TGTGCCAGCATTAGTGGCGCGAGGGGCTACACCTTC.

This clone occurred a few times. This rearrangement joins TRBV28 to TRBJ1-2; D is perhaps TRBD1 (5 bases). The CDR3 is made up of 15 amino acids. Trimming pared 6 bases from V and 4 bases from J, leaving 18 bases between. Germline CDR1 and CDR2: MDHEN and SYDVKM. As DNA, the CDR3 is TGTGCCAGCAGACTACCCTCGCAGGGTTCCTATGGCTACACCTTC. This translates into CASRLPSQGSYGYTF.

Concerning this clone itself: Its ends do not fully match the called genes, so a read error is possible. The chain uses TRBV20-1 and TRBJ2-1; 12 bases fit TRBD2. Looked up from germline, CDR1 is DFQATT and CDR2 is SNEGSKA (reference sequence). The CDR3 consists of 11 residues. CDR3 in DNA: TGCAGTGCTTATCTAGCGGGGGGGCTCCTCTTC. It codes for CSAYLAGGLLF.